This T cell receptor (beta chain) was identified in a study of Ad26.COV2.S vaccination and SARS-CoV-2 variants. TCRdb's copy holds only in-frame clones and misses some; the assay was immunoSEQ multiplex PCR. The data show about 350,000 clones, around nine tenths seen once. Treatment given: some 19 received Ad26.COV2.S at low or high dose, single or two shots; about 5 received placebo; per-sample allocation not given. Samples analyzed were those drawn on day 63 after the first vaccine or placebo injection. Wuhan-strain spike was delivered by a replication-incompetent Ad26 vector. This CDR3 spans 16 amino acids. Trimming took off 1 base at V and 1 base at J, with 11 bases between the two ends. The V gene's germline CDR1 is MGHRA and CDR2 YSYEKL. Comments on this clone: Different DNA sequences within this sample yield the same CDR3.

The source is a person between 18 and 59 years old who received the Ad26.COV2.S COVID-19 vaccine or a placebo. Sequences were derived from peripheral blood, sampled in a trial of Ad26.COV2.S vaccine versus placebo. The V call is TRBV4-1, the J call TRBJ2-1; D unresolved. CDR3 sequence reads: CASSQGGGFSYNEQFF. The CDR3 nucleotides read TGCGCCAGCAGCCAAGGCGGCGGCTTTTCCTACAATGAGCAGTTCTTC.